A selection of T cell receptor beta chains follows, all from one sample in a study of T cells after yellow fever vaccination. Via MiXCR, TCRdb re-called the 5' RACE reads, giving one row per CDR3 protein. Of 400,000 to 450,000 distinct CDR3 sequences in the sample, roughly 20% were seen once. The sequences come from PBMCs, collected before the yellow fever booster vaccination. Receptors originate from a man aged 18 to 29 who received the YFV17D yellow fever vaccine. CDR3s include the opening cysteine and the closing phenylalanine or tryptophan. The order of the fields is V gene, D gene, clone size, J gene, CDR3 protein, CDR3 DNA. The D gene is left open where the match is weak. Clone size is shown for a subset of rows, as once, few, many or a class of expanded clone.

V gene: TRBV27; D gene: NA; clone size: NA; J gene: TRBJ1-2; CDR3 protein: CASSPQTFVANYGYTF; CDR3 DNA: TGTGCCAGCAGTCCACAGACTTTCGTAGCTAACTATGGCTACACCTTC
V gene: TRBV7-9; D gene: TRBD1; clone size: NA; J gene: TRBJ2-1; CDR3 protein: CASSRQGSQFF; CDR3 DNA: TGTGCCAGCAGCAGACAGGGAAGTCAGTTCTTC
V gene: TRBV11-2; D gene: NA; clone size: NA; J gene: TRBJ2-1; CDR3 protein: CASSLVAVDEQFF; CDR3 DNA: TGTGCCAGCAGCTTAGTAGCGGTGGATGAGCAGTTCTTC
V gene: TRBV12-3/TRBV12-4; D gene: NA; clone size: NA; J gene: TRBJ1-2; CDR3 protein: CASGRGAYGYTF; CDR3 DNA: TGTGCCAGCGGACGGGGGGCCTATGGCTACACCTTC
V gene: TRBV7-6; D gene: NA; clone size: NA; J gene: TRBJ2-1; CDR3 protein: CASSSDLSSYNEQFF; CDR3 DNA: TGTGCCAGCAGCTCGGACCTTAGCTCCTACAATGAGCAGTTCTTC
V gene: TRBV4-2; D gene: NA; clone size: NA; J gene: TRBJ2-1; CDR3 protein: CASSQGQTSYNEQFF; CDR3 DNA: TGTGCCAGCAGCCAAGGACAGACCTCCTACAATGAGCAGTTCTTC
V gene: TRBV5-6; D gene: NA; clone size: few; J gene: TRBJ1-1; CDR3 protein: CASSRTTDGNTEAFF; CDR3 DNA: TGTGCCAGCAGCAGAACGACGGATGGGAACACTGAAGCTTTCTTT
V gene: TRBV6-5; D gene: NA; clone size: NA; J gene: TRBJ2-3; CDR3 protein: CASSVGFDTQYF; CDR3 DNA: TGTGCCAGCAGTGTGGGGTTTGATACGCAGTATTTT
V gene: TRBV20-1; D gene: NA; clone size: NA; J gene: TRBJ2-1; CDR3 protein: CSARLVSEQFF; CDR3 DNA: TGCAGTGCTAGGCTCGTGAGTGAGCAGTTCTTC
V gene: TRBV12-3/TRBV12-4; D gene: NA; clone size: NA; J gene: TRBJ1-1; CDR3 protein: CASSFFSEAFF; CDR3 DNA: TGTGCCAGCAGTTTTTTCTCTGAAGCTTTCTTT
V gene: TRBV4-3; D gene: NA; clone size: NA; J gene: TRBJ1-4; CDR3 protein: CASSQDDSGGATNEKLFF; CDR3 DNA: TGCGCCAGCAGCCAAGACGATTCCGGCGGAGCAACTAATGAAAAACTGTTTTTT
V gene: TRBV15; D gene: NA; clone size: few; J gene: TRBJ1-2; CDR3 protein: CATSRARTVYGYTF; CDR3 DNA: TGTGCCACCAGCAGAGCCAGGACAGTCTATGGCTACACCTTC
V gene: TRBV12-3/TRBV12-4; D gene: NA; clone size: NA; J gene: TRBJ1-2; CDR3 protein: CASSSHGGGYGYTF; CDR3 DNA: TGTGCCAGCAGTTCCCACGGGGGGGGCTATGGCTACACCTTC
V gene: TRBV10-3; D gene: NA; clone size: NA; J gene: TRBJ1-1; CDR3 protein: CAISGLGANTEAFF; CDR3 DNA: TGTGCCATCAGTGGGCTGGGGGCGAACACTGAAGCTTTCTTT
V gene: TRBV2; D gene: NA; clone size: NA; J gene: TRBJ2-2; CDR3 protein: CASSELATGDLFF; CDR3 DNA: TGTGCCAGCAGTGAGTTAGCGACCGGGGATCTGTTTTTT
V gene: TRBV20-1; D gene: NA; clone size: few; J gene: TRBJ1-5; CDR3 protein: CSARDSRLGRPQHF; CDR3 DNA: TGCAGTGCTAGAGATAGCCGGCTCGGGAGGCCCCAGCATTTT
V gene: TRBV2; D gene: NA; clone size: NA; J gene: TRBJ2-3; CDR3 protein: CASRELGPADTQYF; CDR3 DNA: TGTGCCAGCAGAGAACTAGGACCCGCAGATACGCAGTATTTT
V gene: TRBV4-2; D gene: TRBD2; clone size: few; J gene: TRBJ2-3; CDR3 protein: CASSQVSGQDSTDTQYF; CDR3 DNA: TGTGCCAGCAGCCAGGTTAGCGGGCAGGATAGCACAGATACGCAGTATTTT
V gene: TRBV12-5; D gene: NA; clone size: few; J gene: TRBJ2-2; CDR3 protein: CASGYSSGELFF; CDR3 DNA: TGTGCTAGTGGCTATAGTTCCGGGGAGCTGTTTTTT
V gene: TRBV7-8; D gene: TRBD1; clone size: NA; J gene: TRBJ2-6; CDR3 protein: CASRLTTGVTGANVLTF; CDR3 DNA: TGTGCCAGCAGACTAACGACAGGGGTCACTGGGGCCAACGTCCTGACTTTC
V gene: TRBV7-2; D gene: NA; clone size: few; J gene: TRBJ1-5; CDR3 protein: CASSTKGNQPQHF; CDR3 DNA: TGTGCCAGCAGCACAAAGGGCAATCAGCCCCAGCATTTT
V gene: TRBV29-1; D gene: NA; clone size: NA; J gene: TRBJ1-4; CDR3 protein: CSILRGTDEKLFF; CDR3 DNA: TGCAGCATACTCAGGGGAACTGATGAAAAACTGTTTTTT
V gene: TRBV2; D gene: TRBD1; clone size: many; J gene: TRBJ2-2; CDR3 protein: CASSRQGPRVGELFF; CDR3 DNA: TGTGCCAGTTCGCGACAGGGGCCAAGGGTCGGGGAGCTGTTTTTT
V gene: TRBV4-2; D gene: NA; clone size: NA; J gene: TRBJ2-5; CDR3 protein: CASSSSLGLGETQYF; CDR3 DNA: TGTGCCAGCAGCTCCAGTTTGGGACTCGGAGAGACCCAGTACTTC
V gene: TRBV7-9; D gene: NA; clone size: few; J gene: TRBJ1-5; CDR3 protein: CASSPRDNQPQHF; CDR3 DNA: TGTGCCAGCAGCCCCCGGGACAATCAGCCCCAGCATTTT
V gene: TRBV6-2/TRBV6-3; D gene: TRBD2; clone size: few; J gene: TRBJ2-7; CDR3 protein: CASSYYSSGGFEQYF; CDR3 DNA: TGTGCCAGCAGTTACTACTCTAGCGGGGGGTTCGAGCAGTACTTC
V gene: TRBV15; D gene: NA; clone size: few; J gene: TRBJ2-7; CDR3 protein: CATSGRTSSYEQYF; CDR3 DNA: TGTGCCACCAGTGGACGGACAAGCTCCTACGAGCAGTACTTC
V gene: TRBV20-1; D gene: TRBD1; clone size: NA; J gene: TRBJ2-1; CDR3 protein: CSARDRVTGGHEQFF; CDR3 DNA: TGCAGTGCTAGAGATCGTGTGACAGGGGGCCATGAGCAGTTCTTC
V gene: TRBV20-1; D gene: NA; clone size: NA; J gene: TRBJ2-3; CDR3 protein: CSAWQSGATGTQYF; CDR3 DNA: TGCAGTGCTTGGCAGTCCGGGGCGACAGGTACGCAGTATTTT
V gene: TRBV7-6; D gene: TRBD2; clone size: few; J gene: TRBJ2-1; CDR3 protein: CASSRAGGAHNEQFF; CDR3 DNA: TGTGCCAGCAGCCGGGCCGGGGGGGCCCACAATGAGCAGTTCTTC
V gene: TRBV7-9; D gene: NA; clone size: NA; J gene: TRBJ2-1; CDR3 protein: CASSLILDISNEQFF; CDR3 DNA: TGTGCCAGCAGCTTAATACTAGACATCAGCAATGAGCAGTTCTTC
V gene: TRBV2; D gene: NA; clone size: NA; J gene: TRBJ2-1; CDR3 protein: CASSDSGGSEQFF; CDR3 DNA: TGTGCCAGCAGTGATTCGGGGGGCAGTGAGCAGTTCTTC
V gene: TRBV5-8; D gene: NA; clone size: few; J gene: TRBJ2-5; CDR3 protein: CASSLRGPLQYF; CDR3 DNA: TGTGCCAGCAGCTTGCGGGGGCCGCTCCAGTACTTC
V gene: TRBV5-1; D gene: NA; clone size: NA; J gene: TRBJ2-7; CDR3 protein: CASSLVQGGAYEQYF; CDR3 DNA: TGCGCCAGCAGCTTGGTGCAGGGGGGGGCCTACGAGCAGTACTTC
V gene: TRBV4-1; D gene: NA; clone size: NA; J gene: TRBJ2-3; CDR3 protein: CASSQLTSGPDTQYF; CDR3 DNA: TGCGCCAGCAGCCAACTGACTAGTGGGCCAGATACGCAGTATTTT
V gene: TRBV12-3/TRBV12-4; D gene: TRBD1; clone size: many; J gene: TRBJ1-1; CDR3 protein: CASSSGQGITEAFF; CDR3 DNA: TGTGCCAGCAGTTCCGGACAGGGTATCACTGAAGCTTTCTTT
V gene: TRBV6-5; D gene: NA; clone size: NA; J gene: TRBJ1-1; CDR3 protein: CASMTLNTEAFF; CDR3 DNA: TGTGCCAGCATGACCCTGAACACTGAAGCTTTCTTT
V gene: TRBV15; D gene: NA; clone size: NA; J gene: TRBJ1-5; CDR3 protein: CATSRGRQESNQPQHF; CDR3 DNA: TGTGCCACCAGCAGAGGGAGGCAGGAGAGCAATCAGCCCCAGCATTTT
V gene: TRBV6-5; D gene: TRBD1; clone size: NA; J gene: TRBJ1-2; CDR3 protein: CASRQGDNYGYTF; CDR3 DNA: TGTGCCAGCAGACAGGGGGATAACTATGGCTACACCTTC
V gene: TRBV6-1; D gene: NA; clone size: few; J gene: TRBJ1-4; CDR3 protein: CASRGAKLAADSEKLFF; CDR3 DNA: TGTGCCAGCAGGGGGGCCAAGTTGGCAGCAGACTCTGAAAAACTGTTTTTT
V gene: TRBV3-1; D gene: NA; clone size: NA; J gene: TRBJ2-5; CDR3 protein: CASSRNTGLPETQYF; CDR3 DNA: TGTGCCAGCAGCCGGAACACAGGGCTCCCAGAGACCCAGTACTTC
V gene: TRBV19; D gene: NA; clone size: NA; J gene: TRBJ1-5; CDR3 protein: CASVRRGNQPQHF; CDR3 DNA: TGTGCCAGCGTGAGAAGAGGCAATCAGCCCCAGCATTTT
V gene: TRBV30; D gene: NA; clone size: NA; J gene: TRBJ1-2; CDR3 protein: CAWSVRSAMRDYTF; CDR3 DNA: TGTGCCTGGAGTGTACGAAGCGCGATGCGCGACTACACCTTC
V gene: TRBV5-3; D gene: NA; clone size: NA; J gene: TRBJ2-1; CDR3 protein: CARSLGQGNYGEQFF; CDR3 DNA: TGTGCCAGAAGCTTGGGGCAGGGGAATTACGGTGAGCAGTTCTTC
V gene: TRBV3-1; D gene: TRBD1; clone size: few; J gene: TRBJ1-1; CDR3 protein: CASSLGQGARNTEAFF; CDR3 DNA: TGTGCCAGCAGCCTGGGACAGGGGGCACGGAACACTGAAGCTTTCTTT
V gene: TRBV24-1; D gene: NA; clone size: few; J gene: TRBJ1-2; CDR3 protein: CATSDRGDGYTF; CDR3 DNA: TGTGCCACCAGTGATCGGGGTGATGGCTACACCTTC
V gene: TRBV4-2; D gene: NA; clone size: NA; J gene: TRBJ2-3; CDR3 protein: CASSQDLNTDTQYF; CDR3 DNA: TGTGCCAGCAGCCAGGATTTGAACACAGATACGCAGTATTTT
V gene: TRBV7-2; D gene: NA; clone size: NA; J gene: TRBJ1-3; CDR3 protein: CASSLGVGSGNTIYF; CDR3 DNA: TGTGCCAGCAGCTTGGGGGTCGGCTCTGGAAACACCATATATTTT
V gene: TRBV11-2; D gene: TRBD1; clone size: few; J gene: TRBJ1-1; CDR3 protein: CASSLVRGPAEAFF; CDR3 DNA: TGTGCCAGCAGCTTAGTCAGGGGGCCCGCTGAAGCTTTCTTT
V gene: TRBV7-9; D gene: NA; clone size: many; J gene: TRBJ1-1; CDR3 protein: CASSRRLDTEAFF; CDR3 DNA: TGTGCCAGCAGCCGCAGATTGGATACTGAAGCTTTCTTT
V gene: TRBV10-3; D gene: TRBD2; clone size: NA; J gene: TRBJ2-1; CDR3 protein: CASAPGLADNEQFF; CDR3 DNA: TGTGCCAGCGCCCCGGGACTAGCGGACAATGAGCAGTTCTTC
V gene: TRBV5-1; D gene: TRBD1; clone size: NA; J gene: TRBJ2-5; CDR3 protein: CASRQGGETQYF; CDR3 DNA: TGCGCCAGCCGACAGGGCGGAGAGACCCAGTACTTC
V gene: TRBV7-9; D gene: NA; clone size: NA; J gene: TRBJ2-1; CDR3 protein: CASSPESARALNEQFF; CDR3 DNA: TGTGCCAGCAGCCCCGAGTCGGCCAGGGCCCTCAATGAGCAGTTCTTC
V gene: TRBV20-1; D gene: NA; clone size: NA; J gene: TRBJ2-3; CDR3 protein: CSARDPGKDTQYF; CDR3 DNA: TGCAGTGCTAGAGATCCGGGAAAGGATACGCAGTATTTT
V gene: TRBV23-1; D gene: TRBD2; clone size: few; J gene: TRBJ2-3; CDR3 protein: CASSQSREGADTQYF; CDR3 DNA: TGCGCCAGCAGTCAATCCAGGGAGGGAGCAGATACGCAGTATTTT
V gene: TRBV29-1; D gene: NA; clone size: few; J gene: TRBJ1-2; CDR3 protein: CSVVHSNYGYTF; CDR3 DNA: TGCAGCGTCGTTCACAGCAACTATGGCTACACCTTC